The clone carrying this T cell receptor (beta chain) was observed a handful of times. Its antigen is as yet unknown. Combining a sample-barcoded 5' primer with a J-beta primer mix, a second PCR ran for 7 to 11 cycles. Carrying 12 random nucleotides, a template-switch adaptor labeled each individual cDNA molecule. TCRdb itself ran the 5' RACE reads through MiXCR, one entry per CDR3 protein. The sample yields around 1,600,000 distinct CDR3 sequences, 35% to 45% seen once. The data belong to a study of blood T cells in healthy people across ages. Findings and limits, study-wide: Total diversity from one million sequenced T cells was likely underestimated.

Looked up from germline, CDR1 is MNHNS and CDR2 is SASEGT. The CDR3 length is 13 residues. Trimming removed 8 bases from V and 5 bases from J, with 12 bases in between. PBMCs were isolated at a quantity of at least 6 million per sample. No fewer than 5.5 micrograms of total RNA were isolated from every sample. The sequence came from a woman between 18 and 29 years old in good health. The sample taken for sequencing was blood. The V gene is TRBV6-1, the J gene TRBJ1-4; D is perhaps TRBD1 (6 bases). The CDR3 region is CASRQAGNEKLFF. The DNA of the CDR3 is TGTGCCAGCCGACAGGCGGGGAATGAAAAACTGTTTTTT.